This T cell receptor (beta chain) was profiled in a study of response to subunit inactivated influenza vaccine. Study-wide results and limits: That few new T cells are recruited by each seasonal influenza vaccination was the authors' suggestion.

Germline CDR1 is MNHEY and CDR2 is SMNVEV (reference sequence). The J segment lost 0 bases and the V segment lost 3 bases, leaving 8 bases of the junction unmatched. The CDR3 loop spans 16 amino acids. TCRdb reprocessed the RT-PCR reads with MiXCR, giving one entry per CDR3 protein. The data show hundreds of thousands of distinct CDR3 sequences, 12% to 15% seen once. This clonotype has at least ten counts. Its antigen is not identified. The TCR originated in a man in his forties or fifties who received an inactivated influenza vaccine. The specimen was PBMCs from blood, collected 14 to 15 days before vaccination. This sequence joins TRBV27 and TRBJ2-7, with 7 bases matching TRBD2. The CDR3 loop is CASSFISSGGSYEQYF. CDR3 sequence (DNA): TGTGCCAGCAGTTTTATCTCTAGCGGAGGCTCCTACGAGCAGTACTTC.